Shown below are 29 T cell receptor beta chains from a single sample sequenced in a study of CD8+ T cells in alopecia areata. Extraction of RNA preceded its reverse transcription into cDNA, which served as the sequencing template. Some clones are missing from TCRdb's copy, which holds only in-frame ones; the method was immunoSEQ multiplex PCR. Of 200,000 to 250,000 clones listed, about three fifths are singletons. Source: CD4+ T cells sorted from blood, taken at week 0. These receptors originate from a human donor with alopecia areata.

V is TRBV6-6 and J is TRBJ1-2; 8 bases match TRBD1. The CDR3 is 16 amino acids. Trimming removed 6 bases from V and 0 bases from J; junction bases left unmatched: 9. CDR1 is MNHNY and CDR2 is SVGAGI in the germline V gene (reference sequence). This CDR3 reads CASRQGGVPTNYGYTF. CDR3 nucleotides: TGTGCCAGCAGACAGGGGGGCGTCCCGACTAACTATGGCTACACCTTC.

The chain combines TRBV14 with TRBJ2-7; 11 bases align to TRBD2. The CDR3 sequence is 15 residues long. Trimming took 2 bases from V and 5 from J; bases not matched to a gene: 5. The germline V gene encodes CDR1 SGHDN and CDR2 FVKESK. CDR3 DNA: TGTGCCAGCAGCCAACTAGCGGGAGGTCTTCACGAGCAGTACTTC. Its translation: CASSQLAGGLHEQYF.

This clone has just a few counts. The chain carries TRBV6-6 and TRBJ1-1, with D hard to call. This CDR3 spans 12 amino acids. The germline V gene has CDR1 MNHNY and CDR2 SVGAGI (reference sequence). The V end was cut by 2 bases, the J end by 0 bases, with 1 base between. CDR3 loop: CASSYVNTEAFF. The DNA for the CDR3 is TGTGCCAGCAGTTACGTGAACACTGAAGCTTTCTTT.

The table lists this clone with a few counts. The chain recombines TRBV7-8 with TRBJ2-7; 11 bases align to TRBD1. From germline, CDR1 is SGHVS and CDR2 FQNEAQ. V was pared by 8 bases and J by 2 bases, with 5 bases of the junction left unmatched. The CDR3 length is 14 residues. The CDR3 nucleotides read TGTGCCAGCGGAATGGGACAGGGGGCCTACGAGCAGTACTTC. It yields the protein CASGMGQGAYEQYF. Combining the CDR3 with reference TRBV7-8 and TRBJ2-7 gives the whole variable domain GAGVSQSPRYKVAKRGQDVALRCDPISGHVSLFWYQQALGQGPEFLTYFQNEAQLDKSGLPSDRFFAERPEGSVSTLKIQRTQQEDSAVYLCASGMGQGAYEQYFGPGTRLTVT.

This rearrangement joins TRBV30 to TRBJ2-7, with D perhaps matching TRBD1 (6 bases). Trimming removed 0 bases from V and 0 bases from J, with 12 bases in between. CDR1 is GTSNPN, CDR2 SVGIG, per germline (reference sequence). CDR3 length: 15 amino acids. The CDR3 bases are TGTGCCTGGAGTGTACTGGGGGCTGGCTCCTACGAGCAGTACTTC. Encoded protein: CAWSVLGAGSYEQYF.

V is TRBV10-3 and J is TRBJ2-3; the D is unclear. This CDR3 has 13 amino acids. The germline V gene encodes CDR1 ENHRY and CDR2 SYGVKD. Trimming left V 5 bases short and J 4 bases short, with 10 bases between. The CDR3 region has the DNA TGTGCCATCAGTTTGCAGATCGCAGATACGCAGTATTTT. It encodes CAISLQIADTQYF.

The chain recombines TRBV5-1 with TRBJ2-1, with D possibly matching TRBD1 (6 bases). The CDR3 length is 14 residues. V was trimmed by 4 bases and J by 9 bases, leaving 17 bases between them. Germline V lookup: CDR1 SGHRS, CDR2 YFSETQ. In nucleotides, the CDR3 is TGCGCCAGCAGCCTAGGACAGCCGGGCAGTGAGCAGTTCTTC. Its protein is CASSLGQPGSEQFF.

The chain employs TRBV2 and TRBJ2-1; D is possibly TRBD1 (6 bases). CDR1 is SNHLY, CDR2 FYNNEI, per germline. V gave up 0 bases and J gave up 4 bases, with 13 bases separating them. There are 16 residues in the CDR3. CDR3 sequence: CASSEAGWTVYNEQFF. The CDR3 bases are TGTGCCAGCAGTGAAGCAGGGTGGACAGTTTACAATGAGCAGTTCTTC.

The CDR3 DNA is TGTGCCAGCAGCCCAACGGGAGTATCCTACAATGAGCAGTTCTTC. This translates into CASSPTGVSYNEQFF. The gene calls are TRBV4-2 and TRBJ2-1, with D perhaps TRBD2 (6 bases). In germline, CDR1 is LGHNA, CDR2 YNFKEQ. With 4 bases removed from V and 1 base from J, the gap between germline ends came to 11 bases. The CDR3 extends over 15 amino acids.

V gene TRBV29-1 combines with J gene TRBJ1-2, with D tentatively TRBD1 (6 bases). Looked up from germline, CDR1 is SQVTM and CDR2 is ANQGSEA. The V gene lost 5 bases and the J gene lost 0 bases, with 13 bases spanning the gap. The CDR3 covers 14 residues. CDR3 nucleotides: TGCAGCGTTCGACAGGCGCTAGCTAACTATGGCTACACCTTC. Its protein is CSVRQALANYGYTF.

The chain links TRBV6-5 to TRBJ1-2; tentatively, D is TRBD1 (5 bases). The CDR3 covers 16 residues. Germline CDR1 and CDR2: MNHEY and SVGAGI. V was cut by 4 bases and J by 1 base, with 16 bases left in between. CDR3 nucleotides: TGTGCCAGCAGTTTGGGAGGGGTCTTCCTTAACTATGGCTACACCTTC. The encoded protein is CASSLGGVFLNYGYTF.

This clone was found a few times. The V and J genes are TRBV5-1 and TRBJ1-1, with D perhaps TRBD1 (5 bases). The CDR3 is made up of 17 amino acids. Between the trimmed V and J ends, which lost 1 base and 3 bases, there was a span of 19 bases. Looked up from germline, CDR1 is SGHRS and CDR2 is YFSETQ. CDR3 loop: CASSLSALAGRDTEAFF. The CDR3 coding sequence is TGCGCCAGCAGCTTGTCTGCGTTGGCAGGGAGGGACACTGAAGCTTTCTTT. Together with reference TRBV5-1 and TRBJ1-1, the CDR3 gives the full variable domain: KAGVTQTPRYLIKTRGQQVTLSCSPISGHRSVSWYQQTPGQGLQFLFEYFSETQRNKGNFPGRFSGRQFSNSRSEMNVSTLELGDSALYLCASSLSALAGRDTEAFFGQGTRLTVV.

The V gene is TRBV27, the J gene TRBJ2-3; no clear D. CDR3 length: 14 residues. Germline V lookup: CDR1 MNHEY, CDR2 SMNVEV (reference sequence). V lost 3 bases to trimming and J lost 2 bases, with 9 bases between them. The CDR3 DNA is TGTGCCAGCAGTTTCACCCAGACCACAGATACGCAGTATTTT. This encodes CASSFTQTTDTQYF.

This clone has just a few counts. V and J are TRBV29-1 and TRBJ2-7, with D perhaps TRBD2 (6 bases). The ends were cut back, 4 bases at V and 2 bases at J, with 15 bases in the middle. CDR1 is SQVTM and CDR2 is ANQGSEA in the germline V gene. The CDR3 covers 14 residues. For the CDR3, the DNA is TGCAGCGTTGGCAAGGGGACTTTGCCCTACGAGCAGTACTTC. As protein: CSVGKGTLPYEQYF.

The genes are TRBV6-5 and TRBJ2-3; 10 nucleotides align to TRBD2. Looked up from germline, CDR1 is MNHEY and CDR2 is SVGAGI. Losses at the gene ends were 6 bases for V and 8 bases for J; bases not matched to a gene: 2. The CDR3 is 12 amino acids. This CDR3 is CASSRTSGTQYF. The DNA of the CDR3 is TGTGCCAGCAGCCGGACTAGCGGTACGCAGTATTTT.

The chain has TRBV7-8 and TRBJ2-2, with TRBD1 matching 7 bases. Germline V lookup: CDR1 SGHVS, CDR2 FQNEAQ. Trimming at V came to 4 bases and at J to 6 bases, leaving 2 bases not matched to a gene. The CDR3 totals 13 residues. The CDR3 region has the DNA TGTGCCAGCAGCTCCGACAGGGCCGGGGAGCTGTTTTTT. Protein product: CASSSDRAGELFF.

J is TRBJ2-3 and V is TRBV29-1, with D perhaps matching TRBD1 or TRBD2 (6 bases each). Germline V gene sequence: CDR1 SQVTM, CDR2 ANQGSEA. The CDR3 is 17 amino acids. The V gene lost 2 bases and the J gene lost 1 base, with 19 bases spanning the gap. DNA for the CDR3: TGCAGCGTTGAATTGGTTAAGGGGGGATATCGCACAGATACGCAGTATTTT. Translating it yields CSVELVKGGYRTDTQYF.

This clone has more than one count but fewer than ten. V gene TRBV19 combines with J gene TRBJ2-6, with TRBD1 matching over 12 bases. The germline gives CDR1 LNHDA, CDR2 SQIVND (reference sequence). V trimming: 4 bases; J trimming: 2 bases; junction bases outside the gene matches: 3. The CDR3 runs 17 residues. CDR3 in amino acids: CASSTGQGAAGANVLTF. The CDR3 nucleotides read TGTGCCAGTAGTACGGGACAGGGGGCAGCTGGGGCCAACGTCCTGACTTTC.

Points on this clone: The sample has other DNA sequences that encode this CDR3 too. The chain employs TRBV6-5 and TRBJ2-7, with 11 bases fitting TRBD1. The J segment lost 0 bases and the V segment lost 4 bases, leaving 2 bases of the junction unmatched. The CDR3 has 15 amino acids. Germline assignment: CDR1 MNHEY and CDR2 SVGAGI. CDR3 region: CASSSGTGGSYEQYF. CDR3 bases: TGTGCCAGCAGTTCTGGGACAGGGGGCTCCTACGAGCAGTACTTC.

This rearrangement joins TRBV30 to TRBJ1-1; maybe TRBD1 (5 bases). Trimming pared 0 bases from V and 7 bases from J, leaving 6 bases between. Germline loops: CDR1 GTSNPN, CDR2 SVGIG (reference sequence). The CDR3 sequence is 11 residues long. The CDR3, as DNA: TGTGCCTGGAGTGTACAGGTTGAAGCTTTCTTT. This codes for CAWSVQVEAFF.

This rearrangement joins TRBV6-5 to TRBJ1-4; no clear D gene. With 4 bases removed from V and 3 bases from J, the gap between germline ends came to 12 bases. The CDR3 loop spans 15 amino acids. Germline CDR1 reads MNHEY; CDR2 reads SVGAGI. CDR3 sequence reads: CASSSPSSSNEKLFF. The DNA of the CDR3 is TGTGCCAGCAGTTCCCCGTCGTCCTCTAATGAAAAACTGTTTTTT.

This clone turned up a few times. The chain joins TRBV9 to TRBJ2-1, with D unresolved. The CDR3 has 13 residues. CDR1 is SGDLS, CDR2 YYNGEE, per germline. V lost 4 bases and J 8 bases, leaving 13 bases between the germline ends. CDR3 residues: CASSRSPWDEQFF. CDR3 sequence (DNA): TGTGCCAGCAGCCGGTCCCCTTGGGATGAGCAGTTCTTC.

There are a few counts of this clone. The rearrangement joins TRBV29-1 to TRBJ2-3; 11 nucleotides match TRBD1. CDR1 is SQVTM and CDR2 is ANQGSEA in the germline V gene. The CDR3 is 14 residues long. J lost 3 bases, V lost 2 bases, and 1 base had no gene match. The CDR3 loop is CSVEWDRGTDTQYF. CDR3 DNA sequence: TGCAGCGTTGAATGGGACAGGGGGACAGATACGCAGTATTTT.

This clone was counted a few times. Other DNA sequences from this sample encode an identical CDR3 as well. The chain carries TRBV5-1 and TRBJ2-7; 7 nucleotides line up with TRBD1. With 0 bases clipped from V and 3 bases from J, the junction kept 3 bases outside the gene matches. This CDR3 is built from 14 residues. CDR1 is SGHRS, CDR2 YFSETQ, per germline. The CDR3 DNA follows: TGCGCCAGCAGCTTGGAGAACAGGGGCTACGAGCAGTACTTC. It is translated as CASSLENRGYEQYF.

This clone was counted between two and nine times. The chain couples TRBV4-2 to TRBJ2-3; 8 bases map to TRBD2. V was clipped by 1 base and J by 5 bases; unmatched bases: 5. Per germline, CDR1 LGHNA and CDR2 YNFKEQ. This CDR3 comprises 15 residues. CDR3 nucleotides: TGTGCCAGCAGCCAAGTGTTAGCGGGGTTAGATACGCAGTATTTT. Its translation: CASSQVLAGLDTQYF.

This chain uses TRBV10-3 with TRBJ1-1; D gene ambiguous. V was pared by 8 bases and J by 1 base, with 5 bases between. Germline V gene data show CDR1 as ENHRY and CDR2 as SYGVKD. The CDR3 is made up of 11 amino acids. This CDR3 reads CAIGGNTEAFF. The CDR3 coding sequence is TGTGCCATCGGAGGGAACACTGAAGCTTTCTTT.

DNA of the CDR3: TGCGCCAGCAGGGGTTTAATGAAGGGGGGCGACGAGCAGTACTTC. Its translation is CASRGLMKGGDEQYF. The rearrangement links TRBV23-1 to TRBJ2-7, with D possibly being TRBD1 or TRBD2 (6 bases each). TRBV23-1 is reported as an ORF; its role is uncertain. The V end lost 6 bases, the J end lost 5 bases, and 20 bases lay between the germline ends. The CDR3 is 15 amino acids.

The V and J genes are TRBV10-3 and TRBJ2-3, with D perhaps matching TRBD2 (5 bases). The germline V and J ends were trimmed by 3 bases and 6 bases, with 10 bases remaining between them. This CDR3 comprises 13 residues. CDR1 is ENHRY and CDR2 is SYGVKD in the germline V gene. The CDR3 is CAISERGSDTQYF. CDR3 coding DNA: TGTGCCATCAGTGAACGGGGTTCGGATACGCAGTATTTT.

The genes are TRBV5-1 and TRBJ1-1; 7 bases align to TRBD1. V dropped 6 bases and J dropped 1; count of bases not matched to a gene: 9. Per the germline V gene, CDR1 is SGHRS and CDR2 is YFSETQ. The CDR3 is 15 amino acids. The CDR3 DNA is TGCGCCAGCAAGAGGGACAGCTTCCAGAACACTGAAGCTTTCTTT. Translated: CASKRDSFQNTEAFF.